The next 8 T cell receptor beta chains were all read from a single sample in a study of T cells expressing NK-cell markers. TCRdb re-called the 5' RACE reads and catalogs CDR3 proteins one per entry, DNA excluded. The table lists about 390,000 distinct CDR3 sequences. The sample taken for sequencing was blood T cells: a sorted CD56 or NKG2C T cell subset, CD4+ or CD8+ T cells, or bulk PBMC T cells (not recorded which). The receptor source for this set is a woman aged 50 to 60 in good health.

The rearrangement links TRBV5-1 to TRBJ2-7. Germline-derived CDR1 and CDR2 are SGHRS and YFSETQ. The CDR3 is 12 amino acids. The CDR3 region is CASSFGQSEQYF.

This chain links TRBV7-6 with TRBJ2-7; TCRdb lists TRBD2, though no DNA is available to test this call. This CDR3 contains 14 residues. Per the germline V gene, CDR1 is SGHVS and CDR2 is FNYEAQ. The CDR3 region is CASSLQDLVGEQYF. Combining the CDR3 with reference TRBV7-6 and TRBJ2-7 gives the whole variable domain GAGVSQSPRYKVTKRGQDVALRCDPISGHVSLYWYRQALGQGPEFLTYFNYEAQQDKSGLPNDRFSAERPEGSISTLTIQRTEQRDSAMYRCASSLQDLVGEQYFGPGTRLTVT.

The chain combines TRBV27 with TRBJ2-2; the TCRdb D gene call, TRBD1, has no DNA to confirm it. Germline CDR1 and CDR2: MNHEY and SMNVEV (reference sequence). The CDR3 runs 18 residues. The CDR3: CASSLGPQGQGVAGELFF.

V usage is TRBV20-1 and J usage is TRBJ2-3; TCRdb's D call, TRBD2, is unchecked because there is no DNA. The CDR3 extends over 17 amino acids. The germline CDR1 and CDR2 sequences are DFQATT and SNEGSKA (reference sequence). The CDR3 loop is CSALPLAGHTSTDTQYF.

This sequence joins TRBV6-5 and TRBJ2-1; no DNA is available, so the TRBD1 call from TCRdb remains unchecked. Germline lookup yields CDR1 MNHEY and CDR2 SVGAGI. CDR3 length: 13 residues. The CDR3 is CASSSGQGNEQFF.

The chain combines TRBV6-5 with TRBJ1-5. Germline V CDR1 and CDR2: MNHEY, SVGAGI. The CDR3 has 14 residues. This chain's CDR3 is CASSTLGNNQPQHF.

The chain carries TRBV24-1 and TRBJ2-1; TCRdb's assignment of TRBD1 cannot be checked, as there is no DNA. This CDR3 has 16 amino acids. Germline V CDR1 and CDR2: KGHDR, SFDVKD. The chain's CDR3 is CATSARGDRAGSEQFF.

The chain joins TRBV6-5 to TRBJ1-1; with no DNA, the TCRdb D assignment of TRBD1 cannot be verified. This CDR3 is built from 18 residues. Germline V gene sequence: CDR1 MNHEY, CDR2 SVGAGI. The CDR3 region is CASSYAGAVGEVNTEAFF.